A single sample gave rise to the 18 T cell receptor beta chains below, sequenced in a study of blood T cell repertoires in COVID-19. Clones were read by immunoSEQ multiplex PCR, and TCRdb kept only the in-frame ones, dropping some. The sample lists approximately 150,000 clones, roughly 87% occurring once. The sequencing input was peripheral blood. The origin of the receptors is a woman aged 45-65 years with acute or convalescent COVID-19.

This sequence joins TRBV10-3 and TRBJ2-1, with TRBD2 matching 10 bases. From germline, CDR1 is ENHRY and CDR2 SYGVKD. The length of the CDR3 is 16 residues. With 2 bases clipped from V and 8 bases from J, the junction kept 9 bases outside the gene matches. CDR3 coding DNA: TGTGCCATCAGTGAGACTAGCGGGAAATTTTTGGATGAGCAGTTCTTC. Translated, it gives CAISETSGKFLDEQFF.

The chain carries TRBV3-1 (or the pseudogene TRBV3-2) and TRBJ1-2; TRBD1 might be the D (5 bases). Germline CDR1 reads LGHDT; CDR2 reads YNNKEL (reference sequence). The V end was cut by 0 bases, the J end by 3 bases, with 11 bases between. The CDR3 sequence is 15 residues long. CDR3 protein: CASSQDYPGHYGYTF. CDR3 sequence (DNA): TGTGCCAGCAGCCAAGATTATCCAGGGCACTATGGCTACACCTTC.

This chain links TRBV2 with TRBJ1-1; 8 bases match TRBD1. V gave up 5 bases and J gave up 4 bases; unmatched junction bases: 3. Germline V gene data show CDR1 as SNHLY and CDR2 as FYNNEI. The CDR3 length is 13 residues. DNA of the CDR3: TGTGCCAGCAGTTTGGGACAGGTCACTGAAGCTTTCTTT. Amino acid sequence: CASSLGQVTEAFF. Combining the CDR3 with reference TRBV2 and TRBJ1-1 gives the whole variable domain EPEVTQTPSHQVTQMGQEVILRCVPISNHLYFYWYRQILGQKVEFLVSFYNNEISEKSEIFDDQFSVERPDGSNFTLKIRSTKLEDSAMYFCASSLGQVTEAFFGQGTRLTVV.

The V gene is TRBV5-1, the J gene TRBJ2-2; possible D gene TRBD2, 5 bases. The germline V and J ends were trimmed by 3 bases and 5 bases, with 11 bases remaining between them. This CDR3 is built from 14 residues. Per the germline V gene, CDR1 is SGHRS and CDR2 is YFSETQ. CDR3 sequence reads: CASSSGGRTGELFF. The CDR3 nucleotides read TGCGCCAGCAGCTCCGGAGGACGTACCGGGGAGCTGTTTTTT.

The chain's CDR3 is CASSLAAGGPYEQYF. In DNA form, the CDR3 reads TGCGCCAGCAGCTTGGCAGCGGGGGGGCCCTACGAGCAGTACTTC. The chain joins TRBV5-1 to TRBJ2-7, with TRBD2 identical over 10 bases. Germline V gene sequence: CDR1 SGHRS, CDR2 YFSETQ. The CDR3 contains 15 residues. Trimming cost V 0 bases and J 2 bases; bases outside gene matches: 2.

V gene TRBV5-8 combines with J gene TRBJ2-1; 9 nucleotides agree with TRBD2. V trimming: 5 bases; J trimming: 0 bases; junction bases outside the gene matches: 6. CDR1 is SGHTS and CDR2 is YDEGEE in the germline V gene. This CDR3 is 16 amino acids long. The CDR3, as DNA: TGTGCCAGCAGTCGCGGACTAGCGTTCTCCTACAATGAGCAGTTCTTC. Translating it yields CASSRGLAFSYNEQFF.

The J gene is TRBJ1-5, the V gene TRBV18, with D unclear. Germline V lookup: CDR1 KGHSH, CDR2 LQKENI. V lost 4 bases and J lost 6, with 13 bases in between. This CDR3 is 14 amino acids long. CDR3 DNA sequence: TGTGCCAGCTCACAAGTTGAGGGTGGTCAGCCCCAGCATTTT. Translation: CASSQVEGGQPQHF.

The chain is built from TRBV4-2 and TRBJ1-2; D uncertain. The CDR3 has 15 amino acids. Germline-derived CDR1 and CDR2 are LGHNA and YNFKEQ. V lost 0 bases, J lost 2 bases, and 10 bases lay in between. Written as DNA, the CDR3 is TGTGCCAGCAGCCAAGATAGCAGAGCAAACTATGGCTACACCTTC. Protein product: CASSQDSRANYGYTF.

This chain connects TRBV5-6 to TRBJ2-7; D may be TRBD1 (5 bases). Germline CDR1 reads SGHDT; CDR2 reads YYEEEE. Trimming left V 4 bases short and J 0 bases short, with 17 bases between. The CDR3 has 16 residues. The CDR3 DNA sequence: TGTGCCAGCAGCCCCCGTTTACAGGTCGACTCCTACGAGCAGTACTTC. Amino acid sequence: CASSPRLQVDSYEQYF.

This chain links TRBV10-2 with TRBJ1-1; D perhaps matches TRBD1 (6 bases). V shed 5 bases and J shed 9 bases, with 10 bases lying between them. The CDR3 sequence is 11 residues long. Germline CDR1 is WSHSY and CDR2 is SAAADI. The CDR3 sequence: CASSIGTQAFF. CDR3 nucleotide sequence: TGCGCCAGCAGTATTGGGACACAAGCTTTCTTT.

CDR3 loop: CASSHHTGANYGYTF. DNA of the CDR3: TGTGCCAGCAGCCATCACACGGGAGCTAACTATGGCTACACCTTC. The gene calls are TRBV3-1 (or the pseudogene TRBV3-2) and TRBJ1-2; D gene uncertain. Germline V gives CDR1 LGHDT, CDR2 YNNKEL (reference sequence). V lost 3 bases and J lost 0, with 11 bases in between. The CDR3 contains 15 residues.

V usage is TRBV5-6 and J usage is TRBJ2-5; no reliable D call. CDR1 SGHDT and CDR2 YYEEEE come from the germline V gene. The V and J ends lost 0 bases and 5 bases respectively, with 14 bases between them. The CDR3 spans 15 residues. The DNA of the CDR3 is TGTGCCAGCAGCTTGGGGCAGGTTGGAAGGGAGACCCAGTACTTC. Amino acids: CASSLGQVGRETQYF.

This chain connects TRBV29-1 to TRBJ2-5; TRBD2 aligns across 8 bases. The CDR3 contains 17 residues. CDR1 and CDR2 (germline): SQVTM, ANQGSEA. The junction had 16 bases not matched to a gene; V was cut back by 6 bases and J by 1 base. The CDR3 coding sequence is TGCAGCGTGGAGGCCCGCAGGGCGGGGGGTACCCAAGAGACCCAGTACTTC. This encodes CSVEARRAGGTQETQYF.

The chain joins TRBV5-1 to TRBJ1-1; tentatively, D is TRBD1 (6 bases). CDR3 length: 15 amino acids. V lost 2 bases and J lost 4, with 15 bases in between. Germline CDR1 and CDR2: SGHRS and YFSETQ. CDR3 in amino acids: CASSLQGVWGTEAFF. In DNA form, the CDR3 reads TGCGCCAGCAGCTTACAGGGAGTTTGGGGCACTGAAGCTTTCTTT.

This clone was counted a few times. This chain connects TRBV5-1 to TRBJ1-2, with D possibly matching TRBD1 (6 bases). The CDR3 length is 15 residues. CDR1 and CDR2 (germline): SGHRS, YFSETQ. V lost 0 bases, J lost 3 bases, and 12 bases lay in between. For the CDR3, the DNA is TGCGCCAGCAGCTTGGTTAGGGGACAAGACTATGGCTACACCTTC. This codes for CASSLVRGQDYGYTF.

V and J are TRBV24-1 and TRBJ2-7, with D possibly matching TRBD1 (5 bases). Germline CDR1 KGHDR, CDR2 SFDVKD. The CDR3 consists of 14 residues. Between the trimmed V and J ends, which lost 1 base and 5 bases, there was a span of 11 bases. The CDR3 coding sequence is TGTGCCACCAGTGATTTAAGAAGGGGTAACGAGCAGTACTTC. Translated: CATSDLRRGNEQYF.

This chain links TRBV9 with TRBJ1-3; possible D gene TRBD1, 6 bases. Deletions cut 3 bases from V and 3 bases from J, with 19 bases between. Germline V lookup: CDR1 SGDLS, CDR2 YYNGEE. The CDR3 covers 17 residues. CDR3 sequence (DNA): TGTGCCAGCAGCGGGGGGCCACGGCGAGGTTTTGGAAACACCATATATTTT. This gives the protein CASSGGPRRGFGNTIYF.

The chain couples TRBV3-1 (or the pseudogene TRBV3-2) to TRBJ2-7, with D possibly TRBD2 on 6 matching bases. The CDR3 extends over 16 amino acids. V lost 3 bases and J lost 7, with 22 bases in between. Germline V gives CDR1 LGHDT, CDR2 YNNKEL (reference sequence). Here the CDR3 DNA reads TGTGCCAGCAGCCAGGGGCTTATGGCGGGGATTGGAGAGCAGTACTTC. It yields the protein CASSQGLMAGIGEQYF.